What follows describes a single T cell receptor beta chain. Germline CDR1 SGHVS, CDR2 FQNEAQ. The V and J ends lost 5 bases and 4 bases respectively, with 14 bases between them. CDR3 size: 14 residues. This sample was taken from a study of blood T cell repertoires in COVID-19. Data came from immunoSEQ multiplex PCR; TCRdb stores just in-frame clones and leaves some out. The sample carries over 25,000 clones, approximately 85% recorded once. Sequenced material: peripheral blood. The chain is built from TRBV7-8 and TRBJ1-2; unclear D gene. The clonotype comes from a man older than 75 with active COVID-19. Written as DNA, the CDR3 is TGTGCCAGCAGCCCTAACATTAGAGGCTATGGCTACACCTTC. Translating it yields CASSPNIRGYGYTF.